These T cell receptor beta chains were read from a single sample in a study of T cells in Graves' hyperthyroidism and ophthalmopathy. TCRdb called the multiplex PCR reads again in MiXCR, with one record for every CDR3 protein. The sample lists some 550,000 distinct CDR3 sequences, about a fifth seen once, with about a quarter in the top ten. Sample: blood. Receptors originate from a man in his late teens or twenties with Graves' hyperthyroidism. The CDR3 runs from the conserved cysteine through the conserved F or W. Fields, in order: V gene, D gene, clone size, J gene, CDR3 DNA, CDR3 protein. D genes are given only for firm matches. Clone size is given for some rows only: seen once, a few or many times, or a class if the clone is expanded.

v_gene: TRBV12-3/TRBV12-4; d_gene: -; abundance: many; j_gene: TRBJ2-7; CDR3nt: TGTGCCAGCAGTGCGTCCGGGACCAGCTCCTACGAGCAGTACTTC; CDR3aa: CASSASGTSSYEQYF
v_gene: TRBV2; d_gene: -; abundance: many; j_gene: TRBJ1-2; CDR3nt: TGTGCCAGCAGTGAAGGGGTCGTCTACACCTTC; CDR3aa: CASSEGVVYTF
v_gene: TRBV2; d_gene: TRBD1; abundance: many; j_gene: TRBJ1-2; CDR3nt: TGTGCCAGCATCCGGGACAGGAGGATGCCTGGCTACACCTTC; CDR3aa: CASIRDRRMPGYTF
v_gene: TRBV28; d_gene: -; abundance: many; j_gene: TRBJ1-5; CDR3nt: TGTGCCAGCACTAAACAGGGAAGACGCAATCAGCCCCAGCATTTT; CDR3aa: CASTKQGRRNQPQHF
v_gene: TRBV2; d_gene: TRBD1; abundance: many; j_gene: TRBJ2-7; CDR3nt: TGTGCCAGCAGTAGTACAGGGGCCGAGCAGTACTTC; CDR3aa: CASSSTGAEQYF
v_gene: TRBV6-1; d_gene: TRBD1; abundance: many; j_gene: TRBJ1-2; CDR3nt: TGTGCCAGCAGGGGAATACGGACAGGACTTGGCTACACCTTC; CDR3aa: CASRGIRTGLGYTF
v_gene: TRBV10-3; d_gene: -; abundance: -; j_gene: TRBJ2-6; CDR3nt: TGTGCCATCAGTGACGGCGGTTCTGGGGCCAACGTCCTGACTTTC; CDR3aa: CAISDGGSGANVLTF
v_gene: TRBV3-1; d_gene: -; abundance: -; j_gene: TRBJ1-2; CDR3nt: TGTGCCAGCAGCCAAGGGGGGATGACGGGCTACACCTTC; CDR3aa: CASSQGGMTGYTF
v_gene: TRBV3-1; d_gene: TRBD1; abundance: -; j_gene: TRBJ2-7; CDR3nt: TGTGCCAGCAGCCGGACAGGGGTCGGGTCCTACGAGCAGTACTTC; CDR3aa: CASSRTGVGSYEQYF
v_gene: TRBV6-1; d_gene: -; abundance: many; j_gene: TRBJ2-2; CDR3nt: TGTGCCAGCAGTGCTAACAGACTGAACACCGGGGAGCTGTTTTTT; CDR3aa: CASSANRLNTGELFF
v_gene: TRBV20-1; d_gene: TRBD1; abundance: -; j_gene: TRBJ2-7; CDR3nt: TGCAGTGCTAGAGATCTGGGACAGAGCTCCTACGAGCAGTACTTC; CDR3aa: CSARDLGQSSYEQYF
v_gene: TRBV12-3/TRBV12-4; d_gene: -; abundance: many; j_gene: TRBJ1-2; CDR3nt: TGTGCCAGCACCCTGGGAGTACCGGGCAACTATGGCTACACCTTC; CDR3aa: CASTLGVPGNYGYTF
v_gene: TRBV5-1; d_gene: TRBD1; abundance: once; j_gene: TRBJ1-3; CDR3nt: TGCGCCAGCAGCTCGACAGGGCTCAACTCTGGAAACACCATATATTTT; CDR3aa: CASSSTGLNSGNTIYF
v_gene: TRBV10-3; d_gene: -; abundance: many; j_gene: TRBJ2-6; CDR3nt: TGTGCCATCAGTGCGTCCTCGTCAGGGGCGGTTGGGGCCAACGTCCTGACTTTC; CDR3aa: CAISASSSGAVGANVLTF
v_gene: TRBV12-3/TRBV12-4; d_gene: TRBD1; abundance: -; j_gene: TRBJ2-5; CDR3nt: TGTGCCAGCAGATACGGACAGGGGCAGGAGACCCAGTACTTC; CDR3aa: CASRYGQGQETQYF
v_gene: TRBV28; d_gene: TRBD1; abundance: many; j_gene: TRBJ1-2; CDR3nt: TGTGCCAGCAGGTACGGGGACAGGGTGATGGATGGCTACACCTTC; CDR3aa: CASRYGDRVMDGYTF
v_gene: TRBV6-1; d_gene: -; abundance: -; j_gene: TRBJ1-2; CDR3nt: TGTGCCAGCAGTGAAGTTTTAGGAACCCGGGACGGCTACACCTTC; CDR3aa: CASSEVLGTRDGYTF
v_gene: TRBV5-1; d_gene: TRBD1; abundance: -; j_gene: TRBJ2-2; CDR3nt: TGCGCCAGCAGCTCATCCCCGGACAGGGGGCTAACCGGGGAGCTGTTTTTT; CDR3aa: CASSSSPDRGLTGELFF
v_gene: TRBV29-1; d_gene: -; abundance: many; j_gene: TRBJ1-1; CDR3nt: TGCAGCGGCGGGGGGCCATCCCAGTCTTTCTTT; CDR3aa: CSGGGPSQSFF
v_gene: TRBV29-1; d_gene: -; abundance: -; j_gene: TRBJ2-5; CDR3nt: TGCAGCACTGGAAGAGAGACCCAGTACTTC; CDR3aa: CSTGRETQYF
v_gene: TRBV28; d_gene: TRBD1; abundance: many; j_gene: TRBJ1-2; CDR3nt: TGTGCCAGCAGTTCCCGCTGGACAGGGAAATCCTATGGCTACACCTTC; CDR3aa: CASSSRWTGKSYGYTF
v_gene: TRBV27; d_gene: -; abundance: many; j_gene: TRBJ2-7; CDR3nt: TGTGCCAGCAGTTTAAATGATATGGGCGAGCAGTACTTC; CDR3aa: CASSLNDMGEQYF
v_gene: TRBV6-2/TRBV6-3; d_gene: TRBD1; abundance: many; j_gene: TRBJ1-5; CDR3nt: TGTGCCAGCAGTTTGACAGGGGGGAGCAATCAGCCCCAGCATTTT; CDR3aa: CASSLTGGSNQPQHF
v_gene: TRBV19; d_gene: -; abundance: many; j_gene: TRBJ2-4; CDR3nt: TGTGCCAGTAGGTTGGACACCGAAAACATTCAGTACTTC; CDR3aa: CASRLDTENIQYF
v_gene: TRBV12-3/TRBV12-4; d_gene: TRBD1; abundance: many; j_gene: TRBJ1-2; CDR3nt: TGTGCCAGCAGTTCCGGGACAGGGGGAGCTAACTATGGCTACACCTTC; CDR3aa: CASSSGTGGANYGYTF
v_gene: TRBV5-1; d_gene: -; abundance: few; j_gene: TRBJ2-2; CDR3nt: TGCGCCAGCAGCGGGGGCCTAGGGGTCTCCGGGGAGCTGTTTTTT; CDR3aa: CASSGGLGVSGELFF
v_gene: TRBV28; d_gene: TRBD2; abundance: -; j_gene: TRBJ2-7; CDR3nt: TGTGCCAGCAGTGGACTAGCGGGAGCTCTGTATTCCTACGAGCAGTACTTC; CDR3aa: CASSGLAGALYSYEQYF